This T cell receptor beta chain was recovered during a study of Graves' ophthalmopathy and Graves' hyperthyroidism. For the study at large: The blood sample was drawn at first diagnosis and before any treatment. Study-level findings and limits: The model flagged ophthalmopathy progression at more than 70% sensitivity and around 77% specificity. Blood repertoires reportedly contained most expanded thyroid clonotypes above 0.001 frequency.

Pregnancy or lactation, uncontrolled infections and other autoimmune diseases were grounds for excluding patients. This clonotype showed up many times. What it binds is not known. Germline CDR1 and CDR2: SNHLY and FYNNEI. Trimming took 6 bases from V and 4 from J, leaving 16 bases between them. The CDR3 spans 15 residues. Amplification of the TCR beta CDR3 regions used RNA transcripts (as template). Amplification began with first-round RT-PCR using HTBI primers, then second-round multiplex PCR was performed. In TCRdb, the multiplex PCR reads were re-called with MiXCR into one record per CDR3 protein. The table lists 600,000 to 700,000 distinct CDR3 sequences, about 38% of them singletons, with roughly 3% in the top ten.

What was sequenced was peripheral blood. This rearrangement joins TRBV2 to TRBJ1-3, with D possibly matching TRBD1 (5 bases). The clonotype comes from an adult man with Graves' ophthalmopathy. The CDR3 DNA reads TGTGCCAGCAGCCCCGGGGCTATCTCGGGAAACACCATATATTTT. It translates to CASSPGAISGNTIYF.